This T cell receptor (beta chain) was documented in a study of graft-versus-host responses after intestinal transplantation (dated by TCRdb to about 2021). Background on the whole study: Multivisceral, liver-intestinal, or isolated intestinal transplants were received by the recipients. A peak of at least 4% donor T cells among recipient peripheral blood mononuclear cells was the definition used for donor T cell macrochimerism. To identify alloreactive clones, pre-transplant mixed lymphocyte reaction products were sequenced and compared with unstimulated pre-transplant donor and recipient T cells. Samples from three later patients were sequenced in-house on an Illumina MiSeq with MiXCR processing rather than by the commercial service. After intestinal transplantation, graft-versus-host and host-versus-graft alloreactive T cell clones were followed in the graft, circulation and bone marrow using bulk TCR-beta CDR3 sequencing. Every recipient was given anti-thymocyte globulin induction, followed by approximately 3 years of maintenance tacrolimus and steroids. The cohort enrolled about 23 intestinal transplant recipients, one of whom was a retransplant, and 3 patients without pretransplant specimens were excluded. Broader findings and caveats from the paper: GvH clones were detected in recipient bone marrow, and some of these GvH clones were observed earlier in ileal mucosa or blood, consistent with an intestinal mucosal origin. In patients with donor T cell macrochimerism, the allografts had high GvH to HvG T cell clonal ratios. Early after transplant, peak levels of circulating GvH clones were found to be associated with declines in HvG clones. The conclusions were limited by the relatively low number and heterogeneity of the intestinal transplant patients.

Library generation was performed with the immunoSEQ multiplex PCR assay. For most patients, genomic DNA was isolated using the Qiagen DNeasy Blood and Tissue Kit and was shipped frozen to Adaptive Biotechnologies for TCR sequencing. For most patients, genomic DNA was subjected to high-throughput TCR-beta CDR3 sequencing by Adaptive Biotechnologies. Per the original workflow: TCR sequencing data were retrieved from Adaptive's ImmunoSEQ software for some 17 patients, whereas a few other patients were processed with MiXCR and VDJtools. To correct CD4 versus CD8 sorting errors, any sequence found in both subsets at a frequency ratio below 5:1 was removed. CDR3 nucleotide sequences shared by donor and recipient were removed because the origin of these sequences could not be assigned. To be classed as alloreactive, a clone needed at least 2-fold expansion over unstimulated cells and a minimum CFSE-low frequency of 0.002% (template counts) or 0.001% (read counts). Mappable clones were those detected in sequenced pre-transplant spleen, lymph node, or MLR CFSE-low populations of the donor or recipient. The cumulative frequency of alloreactive clones was calculated as a percentage of all sequences, weighted by copy number. Imported from immuneACCESS, the table was reduced by TCRdb to in-frame sequences with V and J called. These copies leave out some clones; in studies compared against another copy, an unresolved V gene accounts for under half, and the cause of the remainder is not known. Clone size and V and J calls were adopted from that table, with D and trimming inferred from the DNA. Here the sample has 8,000 to 9,000 clones; 30% occur a single time. The biggest ten clones account for 5.7% of the sample.

A word on this clone: Base quality data are lacking; no much larger clone is found one base away.

Read against the paper, the sample's time point label means: cells obtained before transplantation from donor or recipient. Mixed lymphocyte reactions plated around 200,000 CFSE-labeled pre-transplant responders with around 200,000 irradiated violet-dye-labeled stimulators and were cultured for more than five days. Proliferating CD3+CD4+CFSE-low and CD3+CD8+CFSE-low responder cells were FACS-sorted on a BD Influx sorter after the mixed lymphocyte reaction. Based on the germline V gene (reference sequence), the CDR1 and CDR2 sequences are SGHNT and YYREEE. The CDR3 has 15 amino acids, counting the end cysteine and phenylalanine. This entry keeps only the CDR3 DNA: 45 bases, framed from base 1. Trimming takes 0 bases off V and 4 bases off J; junction bases not matched to a gene: 3.

This TCR was recovered from a human patient who received an intestinal transplant. The sequence links TRBV5-4 to TRBJ2-1; 8 junctional bases match TRBD2. The sample consisted of alloreactive CD4+ T cells from a mixed lymphocyte reaction culture, taken before intestinal transplant. The sample's cell subset or site, from its label and the paper: CFSE-low proliferating T cells sorted from roughly six-day pre-transplant mixed lymphocyte reaction (GvH or HvG direction). In nucleotide form, the sequence is TGTGCCAGCAGCTTGGGCGGGGGGCCGTACAATGAGCAGTTCTTC. Its translation is CASSLGGGPYNEQFF.